What follows is one T cell receptor (beta chain) and its context. No antigen is known for it. Amplification targeted TCR beta CDR3 regions from RNA transcripts. The primer set for the first-round RT-PCR of the TCR CDR3 was HTBI. TCRdb analysed the multiplex PCR reads with MiXCR anew, one entry per CDR3 protein. This sample has over 250,000 distinct CDR3 sequences, with 22% found just once. The record originates from a study of T cells in Graves' hyperthyroidism and ophthalmopathy. Study details: Peripheral blood was acquired at first diagnosis, ahead of any therapy whatsoever.

Study-level points and caveats: A median roughly six months before onset, the model predicted ophthalmopathy. Most expanded thyroid clonotypes above 0.001 also appeared in blood.

Sequenced input: blood. This sequence originates from a man aged 25-45 years with Graves' ophthalmopathy.

CDR3 DNA sequence: TGTGCCAGCAGCTTGCGCAGAGAGGCTGAAGCTTTCTTT. It specifies CASSLRREAEAFF. The chain recombines TRBV7-9 with TRBJ1-1; no firm D call. Germline V gives CDR1 SEHNR, CDR2 FQNEAQ (reference sequence). Between the trimmed V and J ends, which lost 3 bases and 6 bases, there was a span of 11 bases. This CDR3 has 13 residues.